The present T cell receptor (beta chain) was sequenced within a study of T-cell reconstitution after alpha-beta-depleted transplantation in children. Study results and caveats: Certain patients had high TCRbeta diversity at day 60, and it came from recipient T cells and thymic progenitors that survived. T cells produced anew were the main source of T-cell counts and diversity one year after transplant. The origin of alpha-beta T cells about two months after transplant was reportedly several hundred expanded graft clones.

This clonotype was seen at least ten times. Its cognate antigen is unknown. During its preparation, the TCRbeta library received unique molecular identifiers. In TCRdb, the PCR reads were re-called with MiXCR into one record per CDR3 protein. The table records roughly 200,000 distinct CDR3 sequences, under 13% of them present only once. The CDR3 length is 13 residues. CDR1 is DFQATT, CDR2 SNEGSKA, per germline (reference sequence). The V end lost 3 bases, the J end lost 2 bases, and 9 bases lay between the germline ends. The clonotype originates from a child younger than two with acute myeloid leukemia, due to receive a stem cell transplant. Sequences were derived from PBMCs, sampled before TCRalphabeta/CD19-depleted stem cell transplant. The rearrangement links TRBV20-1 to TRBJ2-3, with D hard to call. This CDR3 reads CSASTNPTDTQYF. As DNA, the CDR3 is TGCAGTGCTAGTACCAATCCCACAGATACGCAGTATTTT.